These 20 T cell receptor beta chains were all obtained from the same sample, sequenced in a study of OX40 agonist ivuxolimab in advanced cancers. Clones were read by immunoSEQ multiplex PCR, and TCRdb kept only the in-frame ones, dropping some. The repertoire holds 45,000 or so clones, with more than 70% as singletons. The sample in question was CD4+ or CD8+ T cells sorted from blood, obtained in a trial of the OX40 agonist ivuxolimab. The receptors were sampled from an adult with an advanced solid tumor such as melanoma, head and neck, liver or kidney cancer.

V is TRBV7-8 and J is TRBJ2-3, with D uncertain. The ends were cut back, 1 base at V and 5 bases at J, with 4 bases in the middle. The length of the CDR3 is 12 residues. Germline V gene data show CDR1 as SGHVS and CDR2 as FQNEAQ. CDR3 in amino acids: CASSLEVDTQYF. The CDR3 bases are TGTGCCAGCAGCTTAGAAGTAGATACGCAGTATTTT.

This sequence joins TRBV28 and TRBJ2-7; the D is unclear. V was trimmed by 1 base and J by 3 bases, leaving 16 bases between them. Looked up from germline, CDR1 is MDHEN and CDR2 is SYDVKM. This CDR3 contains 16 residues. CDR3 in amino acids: CASSLYSPKVFYEQYF. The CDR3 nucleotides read TGTGCCAGCAGTTTATACAGCCCAAAGGTCTTCTACGAGCAGTACTTC. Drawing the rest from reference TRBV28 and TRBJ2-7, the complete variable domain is DVKVTQSSRYLVKRTGEKVFLECVQDMDHENMFWYRQDPGLGLRLIYFSYDVKMKEKGDIPEGYSVSREKKERFSLILESASTNQTSMYLCASSLYSPKVFYEQYFGPGTRLTVT.

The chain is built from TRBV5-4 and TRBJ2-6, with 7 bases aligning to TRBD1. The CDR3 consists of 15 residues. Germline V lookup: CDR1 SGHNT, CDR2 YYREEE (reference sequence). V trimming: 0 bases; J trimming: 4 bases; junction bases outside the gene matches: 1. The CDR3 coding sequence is TGTGCCAGCAGCTTGGGGGGACAGGGGGCCAACGTCCTGACTTTC. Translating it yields CASSLGGQGANVLTF.

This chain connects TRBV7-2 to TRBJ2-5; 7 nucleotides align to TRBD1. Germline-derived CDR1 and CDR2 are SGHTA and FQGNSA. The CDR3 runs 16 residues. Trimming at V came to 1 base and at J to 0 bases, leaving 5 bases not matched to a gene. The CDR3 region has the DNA TGTGCCAGCAGCTTAGGAGTGACAGGGTACCAAGAGACCCAGTACTTC. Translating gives CASSLGVTGYQETQYF.

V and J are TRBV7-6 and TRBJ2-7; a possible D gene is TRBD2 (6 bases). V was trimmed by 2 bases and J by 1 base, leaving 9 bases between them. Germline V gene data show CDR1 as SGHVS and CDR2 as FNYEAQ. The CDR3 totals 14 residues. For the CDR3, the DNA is TGTGCCAGCAGCTTATTGCGGGGATCCTACGAGCAGTACTTC. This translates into CASSLLRGSYEQYF.

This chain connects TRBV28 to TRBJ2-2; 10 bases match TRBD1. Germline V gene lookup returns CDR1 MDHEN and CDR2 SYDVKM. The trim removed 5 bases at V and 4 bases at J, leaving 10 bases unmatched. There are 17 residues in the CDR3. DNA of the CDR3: TGTGCCAGCAGTCCGATTCCGGGACAGGGGAGCACCGGGGAGCTGTTTTTT. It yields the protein CASSPIPGQGSTGELFF.

The CDR3 loop is CASKPGQGAGGNTIYF. Written as DNA, the CDR3 is TGTGCCAGCAAACCGGGACAGGGGGCGGGTGGAAACACCATATATTTT. The rearrangement links TRBV2 to TRBJ1-3; 12 bases are a match to TRBD1. With 7 bases clipped from V and 3 bases from J, the junction kept 7 bases outside the gene matches. In germline, CDR1 is SNHLY, CDR2 FYNNEI. The CDR3 contains 16 residues.

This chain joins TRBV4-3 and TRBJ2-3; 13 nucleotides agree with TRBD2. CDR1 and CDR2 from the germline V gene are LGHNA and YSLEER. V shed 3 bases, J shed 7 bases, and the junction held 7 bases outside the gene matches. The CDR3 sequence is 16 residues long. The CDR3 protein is CASSHLTSGRTNTQYF. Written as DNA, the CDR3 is TGCGCCAGCAGCCACCTGACTAGCGGGAGGACAAATACGCAGTATTTT.

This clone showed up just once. The CDR3 coding sequence is TGTGCCACCAGCATCCATACCGGGACTAGCGGCCGCGAGCAGTACTTC. This translates into CATSIHTGTSGREQYF. The chain joins TRBV15 to TRBJ2-7; the match to TRBD2 covers 11 bases. With V trimmed by 4 bases and J by 6 bases, 11 bases remained unmatched. CDR1 and CDR2 from the germline V gene are LNHNV and YYDKDF (reference sequence). The CDR3 spans 16 residues.

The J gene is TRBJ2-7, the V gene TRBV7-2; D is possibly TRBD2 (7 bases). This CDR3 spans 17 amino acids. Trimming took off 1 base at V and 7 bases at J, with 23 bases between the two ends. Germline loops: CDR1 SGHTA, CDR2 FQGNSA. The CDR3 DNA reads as TGTGCCAGCAGCTTAGTGGTAGGGGGAGCGGGACCCCGGGAGCAGTACTTC. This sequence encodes CASSLVVGGAGPREQYF.

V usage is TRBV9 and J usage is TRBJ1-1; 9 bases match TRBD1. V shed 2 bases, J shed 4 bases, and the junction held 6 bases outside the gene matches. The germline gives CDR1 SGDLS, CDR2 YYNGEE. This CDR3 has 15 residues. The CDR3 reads CASSVSTGGSTEAFF. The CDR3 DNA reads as TGTGCCAGCAGCGTCTCCACAGGGGGCTCCACTGAAGCTTTCTTT.

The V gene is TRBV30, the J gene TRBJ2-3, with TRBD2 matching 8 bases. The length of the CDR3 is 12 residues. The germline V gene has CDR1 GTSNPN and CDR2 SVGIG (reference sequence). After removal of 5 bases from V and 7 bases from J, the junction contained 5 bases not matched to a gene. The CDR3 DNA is TGTGCCTGGGGCAGCGGGGGCCATACGCAGTATTTT. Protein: CAWGSGGHTQYF.

CDR3 bases: TGTGCCAGCAGTCGGGCGGACGTCTCCACAGATACGCAGTATTTT. As protein: CASSRADVSTDTQYF. The rearrangement joins TRBV28 to TRBJ2-3, with D unresolved. Between the trimmed V and J ends, which lost 5 bases and 2 bases, there was a span of 14 bases. This CDR3 comprises 15 residues. Germline V gene sequence: CDR1 MDHEN, CDR2 SYDVKM.

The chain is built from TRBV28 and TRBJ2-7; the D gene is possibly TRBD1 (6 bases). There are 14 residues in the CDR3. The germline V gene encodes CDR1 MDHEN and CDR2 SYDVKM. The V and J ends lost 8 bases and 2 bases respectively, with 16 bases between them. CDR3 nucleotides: TGTGCCAGCTGTGCCGGGACAATTCCCTACGAGCAGTACTTC. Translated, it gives CASCAGTIPYEQYF.

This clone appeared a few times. Here the CDR3 DNA reads TGCGCCAGCAGCTTTGGACAGAGCTCCTATAATTCACCCCTCCACTTT. Encoded protein: CASSFGQSSYNSPLHF. The chain joins TRBV5-1 to TRBJ1-6; a possible D gene is TRBD1 (6 bases). The CDR3 spans 16 residues. Looked up from germline, CDR1 is SGHRS and CDR2 is YFSETQ. Trimming cost V 2 bases and J 0 bases, with 9 bases left between them. The full variable domain, in which reference TRBV5-1 and TRBJ1-6 provide the parts outside the CDR3, is KAGVTQTPRYLIKTRGQQVTLSCSPISGHRSVSWYQQTPGQGLQFLFEYFSETQRNKGNFPGRFSGRQFSNSRSEMNVSTLELGDSALYLCASSFGQSSYNSPLHFGNGTRLTVT.

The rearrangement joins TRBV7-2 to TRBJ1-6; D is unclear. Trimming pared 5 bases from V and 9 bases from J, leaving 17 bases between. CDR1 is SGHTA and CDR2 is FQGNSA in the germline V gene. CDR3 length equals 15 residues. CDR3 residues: CASSPWRVESSPLHF. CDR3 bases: TGTGCCAGCAGCCCGTGGAGGGTTGAAAGTTCACCCCTCCACTTT. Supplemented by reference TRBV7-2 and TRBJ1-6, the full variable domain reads GAGVSQSPSNKVTEKGKDVELRCDPISGHTALYWYRQSLGQGLEFLIYFQGNSAPDKSGLPSDRFSAERTGGSVSTLTIQRTQQEDSAVYLCASSPWRVESSPLHFGNGTRLTVT.

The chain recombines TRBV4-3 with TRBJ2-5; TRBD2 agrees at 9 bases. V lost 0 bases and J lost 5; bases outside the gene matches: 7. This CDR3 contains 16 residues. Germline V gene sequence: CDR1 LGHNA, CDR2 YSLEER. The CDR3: CASSQEAGGAAETQYF. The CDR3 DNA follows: TGCGCCAGCAGCCAAGAAGCGGGAGGAGCGGCGGAGACCCAGTACTTC.

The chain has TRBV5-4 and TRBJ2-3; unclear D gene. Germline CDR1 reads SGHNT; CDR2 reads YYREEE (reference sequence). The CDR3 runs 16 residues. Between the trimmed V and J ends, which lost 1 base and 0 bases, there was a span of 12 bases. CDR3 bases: TGTGCCAGCAGCTTGTCTCAGACCTTAAGCACAGATACGCAGTATTTT. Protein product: CASSLSQTLSTDTQYF.

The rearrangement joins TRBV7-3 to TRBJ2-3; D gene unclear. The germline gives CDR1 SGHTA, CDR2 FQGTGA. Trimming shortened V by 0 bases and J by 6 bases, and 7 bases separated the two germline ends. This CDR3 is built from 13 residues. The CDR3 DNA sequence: TGTGCCAGCAGCTTAACAAGAGGTGATACGCAGTATTTT. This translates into CASSLTRGDTQYF.

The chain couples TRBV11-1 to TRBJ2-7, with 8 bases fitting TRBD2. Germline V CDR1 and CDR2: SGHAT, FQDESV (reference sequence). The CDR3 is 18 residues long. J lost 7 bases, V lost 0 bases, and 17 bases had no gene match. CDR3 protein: CASSLALAVGSGMGEQYF. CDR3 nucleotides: TGTGCCAGCAGCTTAGCGTTGGCCGTCGGTAGCGGGATGGGAGAGCAGTACTTC. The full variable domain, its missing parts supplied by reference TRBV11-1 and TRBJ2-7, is EAEVAQSPRYKITEKSQAVAFWCDPISGHATLYWYRQILGQGPELLVQFQDESVVDDSQLPKDRFSAERLKGVDSTLKIQPAELGDSAMYLCASSLALAVGSGMGEQYFGPGTRLTVT.